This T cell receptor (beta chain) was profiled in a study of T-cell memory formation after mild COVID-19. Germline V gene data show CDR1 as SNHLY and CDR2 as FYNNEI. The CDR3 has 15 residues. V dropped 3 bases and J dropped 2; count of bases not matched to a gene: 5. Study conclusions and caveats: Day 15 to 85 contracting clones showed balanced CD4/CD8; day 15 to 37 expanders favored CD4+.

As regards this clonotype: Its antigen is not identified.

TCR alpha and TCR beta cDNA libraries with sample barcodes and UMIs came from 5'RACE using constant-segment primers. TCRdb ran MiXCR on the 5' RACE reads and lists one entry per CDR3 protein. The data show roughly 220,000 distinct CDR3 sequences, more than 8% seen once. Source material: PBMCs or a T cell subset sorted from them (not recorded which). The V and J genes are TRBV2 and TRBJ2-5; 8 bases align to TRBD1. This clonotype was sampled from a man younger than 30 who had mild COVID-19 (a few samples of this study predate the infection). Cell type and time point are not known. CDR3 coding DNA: TGTGCCAGCAGTGAGGACAGGGTCCGACAAGAGACCCAGTACTTC. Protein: CASSEDRVRQETQYF.